The 2 T cell receptor beta chains reported below all come from one sample, sequenced in a study of OX40 agonist ivuxolimab in advanced cancers. The repertoire was sequenced with immunoSEQ multiplex PCR; TCRdb's copy has only in-frame clones and lacks some. The data show some 83,000 clones, with 85% to 95% seen just once and approximately 0.7% held by the top ten. The specimen was CD4+ or CD8+ T cells sorted from blood, collected in a trial of the OX40 agonist ivuxolimab. These receptor sequences come from an adult with an advanced solid tumor such as melanoma, head and neck, liver or kidney cancer.

The genes are TRBV12-5 and TRBJ2-7; D not certain. With 4 bases removed from V and 3 bases from J, the gap between germline ends came to 10 bases. There are 13 residues in the CDR3. Germline V CDR1 and CDR2: LGHNT, FRNRAP. In DNA, the CDR3 is TGTGCTAGTGGTTCCTCCGCCATCTACGAGCAGTACTTC. Protein sequence: CASGSSAIYEQYF.

The gene calls are TRBV4-3 and TRBJ2-3; 7 bases fit TRBD2. Losses at the gene ends were 2 bases for V and 1 base for J; bases not matched to a gene: 3. CDR3 size: 15 residues. CDR1 is LGHNA, CDR2 YSLEER, per germline. CDR3 in amino acids: CASSQSLAGTDTQYF. The CDR3 DNA follows: TGCGCCAGCAGCCAATCCCTAGCGGGCACAGATACGCAGTATTTT.